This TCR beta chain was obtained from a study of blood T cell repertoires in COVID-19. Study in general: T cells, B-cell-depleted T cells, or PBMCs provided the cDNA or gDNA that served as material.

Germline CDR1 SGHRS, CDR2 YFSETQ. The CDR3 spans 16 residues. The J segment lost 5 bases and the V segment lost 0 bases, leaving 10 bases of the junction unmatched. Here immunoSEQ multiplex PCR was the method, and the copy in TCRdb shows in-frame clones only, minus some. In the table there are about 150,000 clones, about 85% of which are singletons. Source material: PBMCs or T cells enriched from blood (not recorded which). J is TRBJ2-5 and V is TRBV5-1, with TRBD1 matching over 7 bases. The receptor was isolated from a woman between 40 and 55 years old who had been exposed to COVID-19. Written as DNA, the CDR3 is TGCGCCAGCAGCTTGGGGGGACAGAGCCATTTGGAGACCCAGTACTTC. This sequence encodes CASSLGGQSHLETQYF. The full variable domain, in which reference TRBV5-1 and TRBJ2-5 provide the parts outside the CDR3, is KAGVTQTPRYLIKTRGQQVTLSCSPISGHRSVSWYQQTPGQGLQFLFEYFSETQRNKGNFPGRFSGRQFSNSRSEMNVSTLELGDSALYLCASSLGGQSHLETQYFGPGTRLLVL.